Listed below are T cell receptor beta chains from one sample, sequenced in a study of high-grade serous ovarian cancer treatment subgroups. Sequenced by immunoSEQ multiplex PCR; TCRdb stores in-frame clones only, minus some. The sample yields around 37,000 clones, around three quarters seen once. Sequencing was carried out using tumor tissue. The receptors were gathered from a human donor with high-grade serous ovarian cancer. The CDR3 runs from the conserved cysteine through the conserved F or W. The D gene is left open where the match is weak.

d_gene | j_gene | v_gene | CDR3aa
TRBD1 | TRBJ1-4 | TRBV28 | CASSPQGAGNEKLFF
- | TRBJ2-2 | TRBV5-5 | CASSLVDGELFF
TRBD1 | TRBJ1-1 | TRBV12-5 | CASGLAHGTGTNTEAFF
- | TRBJ1-1 | TRBV5-1 | CASSVGQSQVSEAFF
- | TRBJ2-4 | TRBV5-1 | CASSLADSQIPYF
- | TRBJ1-5 | TRBV4-2 | CASSQGMADGSNQPQHF
- | TRBJ1-1 | TRBV27 | CASSTAWWGRNTEAFF
- | TRBJ1-1 | TRBV9 | CASRELQSRNTEAFF
- | TRBJ2-2 | TRBV11-2 | CASRRVTGELFF
- | TRBJ2-7 | TRBV9 | CASSVGPERYEQYF
TRBD2 | TRBJ2-3 | TRBV20-1 | CSAAAGGTQYF
- | TRBJ2-1 | TRBV28 | CASSFYRERSYNEQFF
TRBD1 | TRBJ1-4 | TRBV28 | CASSLEDRGLGEKLFF
TRBD2 | TRBJ2-1 | TRBV19 | CASTSLAGGYNEQFF
- | TRBJ1-1 | TRBV27 | CASRMSWGSIDTEAFF
- | TRBJ2-1 | TRBV5-4 | CASSSRRTVNNEQFF
TRBD2 | TRBJ2-2 | TRBV11-3 | CASSPGTRADTGELFF
- | TRBJ1-1 | TRBV5-6 | CASSFKGHMLLNTEAFF